The present entry profiles one TCR beta chain with its context. Its antigen remains unidentified. This specimen belongs to a study of OX40 agonist ivuxolimab in advanced cancers. Study-wide context: Allowance was made for prior anti-PD-1, anti-PD-L1 or anti-CTLA-4 therapy, and 40% had some.

J gave up 0 bases and V 4 bases, and 3 bases lay outside the gene matches. CDR1 and CDR2 from the germline V gene are SNHLY and FYNNEI. This CDR3 spans 14 amino acids. Sequencing was performed with immunoSEQ multiplex PCR; in TCRdb, only in-frame clones are kept and a portion is missing. The repertoire has 70,000 to 95,000 clones, roughly nine tenths of them found once; the top ten carry roughly 0.69%. General study findings and limits: Clonal expansion from baseline to week 6 occurred in both CD4+ and CD8+ T cells.

The origin of this receptor is an adult with an advanced solid tumor such as melanoma, head and neck, liver or kidney cancer. Sequences were derived from CD4+ or CD8+ T cells sorted from blood, sampled in a trial of the OX40 agonist ivuxolimab. This chain joins TRBV2 and TRBJ2-7, with TRBD1 matching 7 bases. DNA of the CDR3: TGTGCCAGCAGTGCGGACAGGAGCTCCTACGAGCAGTACTTC. Translation gives CASSADRSSYEQYF.